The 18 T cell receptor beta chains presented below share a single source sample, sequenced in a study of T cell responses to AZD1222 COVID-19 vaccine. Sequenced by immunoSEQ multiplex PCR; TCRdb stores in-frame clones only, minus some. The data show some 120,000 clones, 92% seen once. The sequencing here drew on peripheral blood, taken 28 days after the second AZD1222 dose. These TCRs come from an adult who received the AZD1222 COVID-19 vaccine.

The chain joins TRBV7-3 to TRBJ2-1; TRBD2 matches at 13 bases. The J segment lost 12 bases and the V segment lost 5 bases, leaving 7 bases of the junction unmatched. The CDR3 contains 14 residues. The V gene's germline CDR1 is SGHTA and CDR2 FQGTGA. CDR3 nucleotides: TGTGCCAGCAGCGGACTAGCGGGAGAGGGTGGGCAGTTCTTC. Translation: CASSGLAGEGGQFF. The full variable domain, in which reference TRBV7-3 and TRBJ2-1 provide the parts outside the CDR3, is GAGVSQTPSNKVTEKGKYVELRCDPISGHTALYWYRQSLGQGPEFLIYFQGTGAADDSGLPNDRFFAVRPEGSVSTLKIQRTERGDSAVYLCASSGLAGEGGQFFGPGTRLTVL.

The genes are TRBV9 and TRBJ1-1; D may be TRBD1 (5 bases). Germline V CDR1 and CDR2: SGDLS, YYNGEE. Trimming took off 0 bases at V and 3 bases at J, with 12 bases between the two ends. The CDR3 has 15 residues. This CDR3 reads CASSVVMGPDTEAFF. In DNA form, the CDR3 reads TGTGCCAGCAGCGTAGTGATGGGGCCGGACACTGAAGCTTTCTTT.

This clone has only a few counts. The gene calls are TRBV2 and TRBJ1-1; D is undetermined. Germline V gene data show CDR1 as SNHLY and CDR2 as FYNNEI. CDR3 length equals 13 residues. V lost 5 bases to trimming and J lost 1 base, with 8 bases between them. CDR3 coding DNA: TGTGCCAGCAGTTCCGACACGAACACTGAAGCTTTCTTT. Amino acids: CASSSDTNTEAFF. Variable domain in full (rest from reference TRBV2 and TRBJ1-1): EPEVTQTPSHQVTQMGQEVILRCVPISNHLYFYWYRQILGQKVEFLVSFYNNEISEKSEIFDDQFSVERPDGSNFTLKIRSTKLEDSAMYFCASSSDTNTEAFFGQGTRLTVV.

Here the CDR3 reads CASSLLGANSPLHF. DNA of the CDR3: TGTGCCAGCAGCTTGTTGGGAGCTAATTCACCCCTCCACTTT. This chain connects TRBV5-8 to TRBJ1-6; D is undetermined. The CDR3 is made up of 14 amino acids. The germline V gene encodes CDR1 SGHTS and CDR2 YDEGEE. V was clipped by 1 base and J by 6 bases, with 8 bases between them.

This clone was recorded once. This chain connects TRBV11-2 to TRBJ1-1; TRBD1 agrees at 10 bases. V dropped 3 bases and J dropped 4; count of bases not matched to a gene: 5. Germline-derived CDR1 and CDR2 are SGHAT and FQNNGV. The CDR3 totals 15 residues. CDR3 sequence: CASSFRTGGITEAFF. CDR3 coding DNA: TGTGCCAGCAGCTTCCGGACAGGGGGAATCACTGAAGCTTTCTTT.

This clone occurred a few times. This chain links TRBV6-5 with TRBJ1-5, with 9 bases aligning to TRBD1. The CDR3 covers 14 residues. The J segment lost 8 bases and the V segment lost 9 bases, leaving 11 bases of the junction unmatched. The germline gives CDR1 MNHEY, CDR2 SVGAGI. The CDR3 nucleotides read TGTGCCAGTCACGACCAACAGGGGGCAGAGCCCCAGCATTTT. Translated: CASHDQQGAEPQHF.

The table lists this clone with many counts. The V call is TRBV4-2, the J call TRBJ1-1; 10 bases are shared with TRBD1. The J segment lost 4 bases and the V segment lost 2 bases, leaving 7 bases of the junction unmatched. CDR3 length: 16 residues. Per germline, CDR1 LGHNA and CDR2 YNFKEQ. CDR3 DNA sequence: TGTGCCAGCAGCCAATTTACCGGGACAGGGGCCACTGAAGCTTTCTTT. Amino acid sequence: CASSQFTGTGATEAFF.

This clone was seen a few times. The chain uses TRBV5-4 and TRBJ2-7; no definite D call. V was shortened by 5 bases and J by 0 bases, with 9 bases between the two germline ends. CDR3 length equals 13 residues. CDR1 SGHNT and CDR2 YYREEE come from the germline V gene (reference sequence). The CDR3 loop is CASSSEYSYEQYF. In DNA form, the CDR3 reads TGTGCCAGCAGTTCGGAGTACTCCTACGAGCAGTACTTC.

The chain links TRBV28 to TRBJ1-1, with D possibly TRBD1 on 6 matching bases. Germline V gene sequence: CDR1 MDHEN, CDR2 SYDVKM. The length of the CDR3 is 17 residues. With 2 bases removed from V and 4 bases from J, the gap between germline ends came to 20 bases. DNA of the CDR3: TGTGCCAGCAGTTTAAGGGGCAGGGGCACCGGGGGCACTGAAGCTTTCTTT. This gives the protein CASSLRGRGTGGTEAFF.

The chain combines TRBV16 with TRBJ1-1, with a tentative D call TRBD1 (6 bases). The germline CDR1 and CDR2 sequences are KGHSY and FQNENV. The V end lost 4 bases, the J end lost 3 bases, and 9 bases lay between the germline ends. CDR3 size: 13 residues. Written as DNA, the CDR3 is TGTGCCAGCAGCCGAGGGGGTTACACTGAAGCTTTCTTT. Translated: CASSRGGYTEAFF.

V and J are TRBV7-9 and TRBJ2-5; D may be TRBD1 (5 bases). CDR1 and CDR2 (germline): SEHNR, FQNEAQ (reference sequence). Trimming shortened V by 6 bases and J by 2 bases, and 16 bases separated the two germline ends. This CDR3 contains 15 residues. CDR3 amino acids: CASSGKQTAQETQYF. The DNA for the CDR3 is TGTGCCAGCAGTGGGAAACAGACAGCTCAAGAGACCCAGTACTTC.

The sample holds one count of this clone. The CDR3 nucleotides are TGTGCCAGCAGCCAAGGATTAACTCTAGCGGGTGCCGAGACCCAGTACTTC. Residues: CASSQGLTLAGAETQYF. The chain links TRBV14 to TRBJ2-5; 8 positions match TRBD2. This CDR3 contains 17 residues. The J segment lost 5 bases and the V segment lost 1 base, leaving 12 bases of the junction unmatched. Germline V gives CDR1 SGHDN, CDR2 FVKESK.

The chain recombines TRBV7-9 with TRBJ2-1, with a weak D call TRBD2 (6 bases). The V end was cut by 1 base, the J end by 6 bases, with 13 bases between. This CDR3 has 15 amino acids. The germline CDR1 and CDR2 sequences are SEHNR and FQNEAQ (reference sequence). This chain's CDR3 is CASSLEAGLGNEQFF. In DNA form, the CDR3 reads TGTGCCAGCAGCTTAGAGGCGGGGTTGGGCAATGAGCAGTTCTTC.

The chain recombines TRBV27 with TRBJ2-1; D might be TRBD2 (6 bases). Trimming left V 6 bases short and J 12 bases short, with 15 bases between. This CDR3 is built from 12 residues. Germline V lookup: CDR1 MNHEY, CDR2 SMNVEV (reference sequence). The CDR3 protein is CASRTAGNLQFF. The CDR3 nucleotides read TGTGCCAGCAGGACCGCGGGAAACTTGCAGTTCTTC.

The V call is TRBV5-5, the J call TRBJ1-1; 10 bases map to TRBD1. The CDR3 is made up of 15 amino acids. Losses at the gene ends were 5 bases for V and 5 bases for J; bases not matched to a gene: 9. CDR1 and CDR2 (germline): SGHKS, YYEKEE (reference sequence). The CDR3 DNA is TGTGCCAGCAGGCTGCCCGGGACAGGGGTAACTGAAGCTTTCTTT. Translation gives CASRLPGTGVTEAFF.

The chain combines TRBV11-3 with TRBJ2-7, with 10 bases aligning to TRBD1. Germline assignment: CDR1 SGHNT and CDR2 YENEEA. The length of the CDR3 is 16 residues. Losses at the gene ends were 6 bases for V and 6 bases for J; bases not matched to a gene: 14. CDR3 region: CASSFREGTGVSEQYF. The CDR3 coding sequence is TGTGCCAGCAGTTTCCGAGAAGGGACAGGGGTCAGCGAGCAGTACTTC.

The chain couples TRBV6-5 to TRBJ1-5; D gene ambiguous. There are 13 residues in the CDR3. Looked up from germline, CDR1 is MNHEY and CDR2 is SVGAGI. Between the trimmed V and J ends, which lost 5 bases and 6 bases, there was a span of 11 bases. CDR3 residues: CASSTAPLQPQHF. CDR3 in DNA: TGTGCCAGCAGTACCGCTCCCCTTCAGCCCCAGCATTTT.

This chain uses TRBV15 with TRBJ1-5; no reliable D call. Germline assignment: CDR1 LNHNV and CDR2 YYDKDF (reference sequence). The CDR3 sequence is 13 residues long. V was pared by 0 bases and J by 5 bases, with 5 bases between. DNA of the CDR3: TGTGCCACCAGCAGAGATACAGATCAGCCCCAGCATTTT. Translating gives CATSRDTDQPQHF.